The 32 T cell receptor beta chains presented below share a single source sample, sequenced in a study of blood T cells in healthy people across ages. The use of a sample-barcoded 5' primer and a J-beta primer mix characterized a second PCR of roughly 6 to 11 cycles. Each CDR3 protein gets one entry after TCRdb re-called the 5' RACE reads with MiXCR. The sample gives hundreds of thousands of distinct CDR3 sequences, about 29% of which show up once; 3.6% is in the top ten. The data were also submitted as part of a second study, on T cells of mothers and their children.

Sequencing used blood. These receptors all come from a boy younger than 10 in good health.

This clonotype was recorded a few times. The chain links TRBV5-1 to TRBJ1-2; 10 positions agree with TRBD1. The CDR3 has 14 residues. With 2 bases clipped from V and 6 bases from J, the junction kept 4 bases outside the gene matches. Per the germline V gene, CDR1 is SGHRS and CDR2 is YFSETQ. This CDR3 reads CASSFDRGLNGYTF. The CDR3, as DNA: TGCGCCAGCAGCTTCGACAGGGGGCTGAATGGCTACACCTTC. The whole variable domain, filled in from reference TRBV5-1 and TRBJ1-2, reads KAGVTQTPRYLIKTRGQQVTLSCSPISGHRSVSWYQQTPGQGLQFLFEYFSETQRNKGNFPGRFSGRQFSNSRSEMNVSTLELGDSALYLCASSFDRGLNGYTFGSGTRLTVV.

This chain links TRBV29-1 with TRBJ1-2; D not resolved. The CDR3 sequence is 13 residues long. Germline values: CDR1 SQVTM, CDR2 ANQGSEA. Trimming cost V 7 bases and J 0 bases, with 12 bases left between them. DNA of the CDR3: TGCAGCGCCCAGACGACGGCTAACTATGGCTACACCTTC. It is translated as CSAQTTANYGYTF. Looking up the rest from reference TRBV29-1 and TRBJ1-2 gives the full variable domain: SAVISQKPSRDICQRGTSLTIQCQVDSQVTMMFWYRQQPGQSLTLIATANQGSEATYESGFVIDKFPISRPNLTFSTLTVSNMSPEDSSIYLCSAQTTANYGYTFGSGTRLTVV.

The chain has TRBV12-3 or TRBV12-4 and TRBJ1-1; 10 bases agree with TRBD1. This CDR3 comprises 17 residues. The ends lost 5 bases at V and 3 bases at J; junction bases unmatched: 12. The chain's CDR3 is CASSPGTGVGWHTEAFF. CDR3 nucleotides: TGTGCCAGCAGTCCCGGGACAGGGGTCGGGTGGCACACTGAAGCTTTCTTT.

This clonotype has only a few counts. The J gene is TRBJ2-5, the V gene TRBV29-1; no reliable D call. CDR1 is SQVTM, CDR2 ANQGSEA, per germline. The CDR3 spans 11 residues. Trimming left V 4 bases short and J 3 bases short, with 6 bases between. The DNA of the CDR3 is TGCAGCGTTGTTGGAAAAGAGACCCAGTACTTC. This translates into CSVVGKETQYF.

J is TRBJ2-3 and V is TRBV29-1, with D maybe TRBD2 (6 bases). Trimming cost V 7 bases and J 0 bases, with 20 bases left between them. The CDR3 consists of 16 residues. The germline gives CDR1 SQVTM, CDR2 ANQGSEA. DNA of the CDR3: TGCAGCGGGGTAGGGGTGGGGGGACGAAGCACAGATACGCAGTATTTT. This codes for CSGVGVGGRSTDTQYF.

This clonotype has just a few counts. The chain combines TRBV5-1 with TRBJ1-1; D gene unclear. Per germline, CDR1 SGHRS and CDR2 YFSETQ. Between the trimmed V and J ends, which lost 0 bases and 7 bases, there was a span of 13 bases. This CDR3 comprises 14 residues. The CDR3 DNA is TGCGCCAGCAGCTTGGTTACTAGAGGGAGTGAAGCTTTCTTT. This encodes CASSLVTRGSEAFF.

This clonotype turned up a few times. The rearrangement joins TRBV20-1 to TRBJ2-2; 9 bases map to TRBD2. The trim removed 1 base at V and 6 bases at J, leaving 6 bases unmatched. CDR1 and CDR2 (germline): DFQATT, SNEGSKA (reference sequence). The CDR3 extends over 15 amino acids. CDR3 in amino acids: CSARAGGRAAGELFF. The CDR3 coding sequence is TGCAGTGCTAGAGCCGGCGGGAGGGCCGCCGGGGAGCTGTTTTTT.

Ten or more counts support this clonotype. This chain joins TRBV9 and TRBJ2-7; tentatively, D is TRBD1 (6 bases). The CDR3 is 15 amino acids. V lost 4 bases and J lost 0, with 14 bases in between. The germline gives CDR1 SGDLS, CDR2 YYNGEE. The CDR3 nucleotides are TGTGCCAGCAGCCCCCGACAGGCAGGCTCCTACGAGCAGTACTTC. Amino acid sequence: CASSPRQAGSYEQYF.

This clonotype was seen a few times. The chain employs TRBV7-2 and TRBJ2-5; 8 positions match TRBD2. From germline, CDR1 is SGHTA and CDR2 FQGNSA. The V and J ends lost 0 bases and 3 bases, in that order; junction bases with no gene match: 9. This CDR3 comprises 17 residues. In DNA, the CDR3 is TGTGCCAGCAGCTTAGCTTCTTCCGGGACTAGTAAAGAGACCCAGTACTTC. This codes for CASSLASSGTSKETQYF.

The DNA for the CDR3 is TGCGCCAGCAGCTTGGGGGACAGGGAAGCGTTTAACACTGAAGCTTTCTTT. Translating it yields CASSLGDREAFNTEAFF. The V gene is TRBV5-1, the J gene TRBJ1-1, with TRBD1 identical over 9 bases. Germline CDR1 SGHRS, CDR2 YFSETQ. V shed 0 bases, J shed 2 bases, and the junction held 8 bases outside the gene matches. The CDR3 is 17 residues long.

V and J are TRBV7-9 and TRBJ2-3; D uncertain. In germline, CDR1 is SEHNR, CDR2 FQNEAQ (reference sequence). V lost 2 bases and J 2 bases, leaving 11 bases between the germline ends. This CDR3 is 15 amino acids long. The CDR3 protein is CASSLSSGLTDTQYF. The CDR3 nucleotides are TGTGCCAGCAGCTTATCTAGTGGTCTCACAGATACGCAGTATTTT. Using reference TRBV7-9 and TRBJ2-3 for the parts outside the CDR3, the full variable domain is DTGVSQNPRHKITKRGQNVTFRCDPISEHNRLYWYRQTLGQGPEFLTYFQNEAQLEKSRLLSDRFSAERPKGSFSTLEIQRTEQGDSAMYLCASSLSSGLTDTQYFGPGTRLTVL.

Only a few counts were recorded for this clonotype. This sequence joins TRBV20-1 and TRBJ2-4; perhaps TRBD2 as D (7 bases). The CDR3 loop spans 15 amino acids. The germline gives CDR1 DFQATT, CDR2 SNEGSKA (reference sequence). V was shortened by 6 bases and J by 1 base, with 16 bases between the two germline ends. This chain's CDR3 is CSAGGQGPAKNIQYF. In nucleotides, the CDR3 is TGCAGTGCCGGGGGGCAGGGTCCTGCCAAAAACATTCAGTACTTC.

In this sample, this clonotype turned up a few times. This rearrangement joins TRBV10-2 to TRBJ1-1; no definite D call. Germline assignment: CDR1 WSHSY and CDR2 SAAADI. The CDR3 totals 12 residues. Trimming pared 0 bases from V and 8 bases from J, leaving 7 bases between. In DNA form, the CDR3 reads TGCGCCAGCAGTGAGTCGACACAAGAAGCTTTCTTT. Protein: CASSESTQEAFF.

At least ten counts were recorded for this clonotype. This sequence joins TRBV4-2 and TRBJ2-3, with D tentatively TRBD2 (5 bases). V dropped 1 base and J dropped 4 bases, with 9 bases sitting between them. Germline CDR1 LGHNA, CDR2 YNFKEQ. The CDR3 has 14 residues. The CDR3 here is CASSQGVASDTQYF. The CDR3 region has the DNA TGTGCCAGCAGCCAAGGGGTAGCGTCAGATACGCAGTATTTT.

This clonotype was found a few times. This chain links TRBV5-1 with TRBJ2-3; 10 bases line up with TRBD2. The V gene's germline CDR1 is SGHRS and CDR2 YFSETQ. The CDR3 has 14 amino acids. After removal of 7 bases from V and 1 base from J, the junction contained 3 bases not matched to a gene. The CDR3, as DNA: TGCGCCAGCCAAGGACTAGCGGGCACAGATACGCAGTATTTT. Protein sequence: CASQGLAGTDTQYF.

This clonotype was picked up a small number of times. The chain uses TRBV4-3 and TRBJ2-2; TRBD1 matches 9 bases. The junction had 2 bases not matched to a gene; V was cut back by 0 bases and J by 9 bases. The CDR3 consists of 14 residues. Germline V gene data show CDR1 as LGHNA and CDR2 as YSLEER. Here the CDR3 reads CASSQEGQGRELFF. The CDR3 DNA is TGCGCCAGCAGCCAAGAGGGACAGGGAAGGGAGCTGTTTTTT.

This clonotype was observed a few times. CDR3 coding DNA: TGTGCCAGCAGCTTTTCACTGAGCGGGAACACCGGGGAGCTGTTTTTT. Residues: CASSFSLSGNTGELFF. The V call is TRBV7-2, the J call TRBJ2-2; the D gene is possibly TRBD2 (5 bases). CDR3 size: 16 residues. The germline CDR1 and CDR2 sequences are SGHTA and FQGNSA. V was clipped by 3 bases and J by 1 base, with 12 bases between them.

This chain connects TRBV2 to TRBJ1-2; D uncertain. Germline CDR1 is SNHLY and CDR2 is FYNNEI. This CDR3 has 14 amino acids. Deletions cut 7 bases from V and 2 bases from J, with 14 bases between. As DNA, the CDR3 is TGTGCCAGCAATTGGAGGGAGGCCAACTATGGCTACACCTTC. It codes for CASNWREANYGYTF.

CDR3 coding DNA: TGCGCCAGCAGCCAAGATTACTACAATGAGCAGTTCTTC. Protein: CASSQDYYNEQFF. This sequence joins TRBV4-1 and TRBJ2-1; D unclear. Germline-derived CDR1 and CDR2 are MGHRA and YSYEKL. CDR3 length: 13 residues. Trimming left V 0 bases short and J 3 bases short, with 3 bases between.

The rearrangement uses TRBV2 and TRBJ2-3; D is perhaps TRBD1 (5 bases). V was pared by 1 base and J by 3 bases, with 8 bases between. This CDR3 region has 14 residues. Germline values: CDR1 SNHLY, CDR2 FYNNEI. The CDR3 DNA is TGTGCCAGCAGTGAAGGGGGCGCAACAGATACGCAGTATTTT. Residues: CASSEGGATDTQYF. Complete variable domain (other parts from reference TRBV2 and TRBJ2-3): EPEVTQTPSHQVTQMGQEVILRCVPISNHLYFYWYRQILGQKVEFLVSFYNNEISEKSEIFDDQFSVERPDGSNFTLKIRSTKLEDSAMYFCASSEGGATDTQYFGPGTRLTVL.

V usage is TRBV10-3 and J usage is TRBJ1-3; no reliable D call. CDR3 length equals 15 residues. Germline lookup yields CDR1 ENHRY and CDR2 SYGVKD. V lost 0 bases and J 0 bases, leaving 6 bases between the germline ends. The CDR3 is CAISESRSSGNTIYF. DNA of the CDR3: TGTGCCATCAGTGAGTCCAGGAGCTCTGGAAACACCATATATTTT.

There are a few counts of this clonotype. The J gene is TRBJ1-4, the V gene TRBV5-1; 8 bases are a match to TRBD1. The CDR3 spans 16 residues. CDR1 and CDR2 from the germline V gene are SGHRS and YFSETQ. The junction had 5 bases not matched to a gene; V was cut back by 0 bases and J by 4 bases. CDR3 DNA: TGCGCCAGCAGCTTGGGACAGGGGACCCTTAATGAAAAACTGTTTTTT. Its protein is CASSLGQGTLNEKLFF.

This chain joins TRBV29-1 and TRBJ2-1, with TRBD2 as a possible D gene (6 bases). CDR3 size: 13 residues. Germline CDR1 reads SQVTM; CDR2 reads ANQGSEA. Written as DNA, the CDR3 is TGCAGTGACCGGGAGCCCTCTCGGAATGAGCAGTTCTTC. Its protein is CSDREPSRNEQFF.

The chain has TRBV20-1 and TRBJ1-2; D remains ambiguous. The germline V gene has CDR1 DFQATT and CDR2 SNEGSKA (reference sequence). CDR3 size: 13 residues. V lost 5 bases and J lost 1, with 11 bases in between. CDR3 sequence: CSASPRINYGYTF. As DNA, the CDR3 is TGCAGTGCTTCACCCCGCATTAACTATGGCTACACCTTC.

This clonotype has more than one count but fewer than ten. J is TRBJ1-2 and V is TRBV12-3 or TRBV12-4; TRBD1 is a possible D gene (5 bases). The germline V and J ends were trimmed by 10 bases and 4 bases, with 13 bases remaining between them. The CDR3 extends over 12 amino acids. This CDR3 is CATLGGGYGYTF. The DNA for the CDR3 is TGTGCCACCCTAGGTGGGGGCTATGGCTACACCTTC.

This clonotype was observed a handful of times. The V call is TRBV29-1, the J call TRBJ2-1, with TRBD2 matching 12 bases. Trimming took 4 bases from V and 5 from J; bases not matched to a gene: 3. The CDR3 loop spans 14 amino acids. From germline, CDR1 is SQVTM and CDR2 ANQGSEA. The CDR3 sequence is CSVGGLAGHNEQFF. CDR3 nucleotides: TGCAGCGTTGGGGGACTAGCGGGCCACAATGAGCAGTTCTTC.

This clonotype was seen a handful of times. V gene TRBV21-1 combines with J gene TRBJ2-5; TRBD2, the table's D call, lacks a check against the DNA. TRBV21-1 is a recognized pseudogene. The CDR3 sequence is 17 residues long. The CDR3 is CASVSRRAGPAQETQYF. The CDR3 DNA reads TGTGCCAGCGTATCAAGGCGCGCAGGGCCCGCCCAAGAGACCCAGTACTTC.

The gene calls are TRBV29-1 and TRBJ2-5; a weak D match, TRBD2 (5 bases). CDR1 and CDR2 from the germline V gene are SQVTM and ANQGSEA. The CDR3 sequence is 14 residues long. V shed 4 bases and J shed 5 bases, with 17 bases lying between them. In DNA, the CDR3 is TGCAGCGTTGCTGTCATGGCGGGTCCTGAGACCCAGTACTTC. Its translation is CSVAVMAGPETQYF.

This clonotype has a handful of counts. The chain uses TRBV4-1 and TRBJ2-6; no reliable D call. There are 19 residues in the CDR3. V lost 6 bases, J lost 0 bases, and 21 bases lay in between. Germline assignment: CDR1 MGHRA and CDR2 YSYEKL. The CDR3 nucleotides read TGCGCCAGCAGTTCGCTTTGGGATCACTCAACCTCTGGGGCCAACGTCCTGACTTTC. It encodes CASSSLWDHSTSGANVLTF.

V is TRBV9 and J is TRBJ2-5, with TRBD2 identical over 7 bases. The DNA end favors TRBJ2-1, so the J call may be wrong. This CDR3 region has 15 residues. In germline, CDR1 is SGDLS, CDR2 YYNGEE. The CDR3 coding sequence is TGTGCCAGCAGCGTAGCGGGGGGACTCTACAATGAGCAGTTCTTC. As protein: CASSVAGGLYNEQFF.

The chain employs TRBV20-1 and TRBJ2-7; TRBD1 matches 9 bases. Germline V gene sequence: CDR1 DFQATT, CDR2 SNEGSKA (reference sequence). The CDR3 totals 11 residues. Losses at the gene ends were 6 bases for V and 8 bases for J; bases not matched to a gene: 5. The CDR3 bases are TGCAGTGCCAGGACAGGGGAACAGCAGTACTTC. It codes for CSARTGEQQYF.

This chain joins TRBV5-1 and TRBJ2-3, with TRBD2 matching 7 bases. Trimming removed 1 base from V and 4 bases from J; junction bases left unmatched: 3. The CDR3 length is 14 residues. Germline values: CDR1 SGHRS, CDR2 YFSETQ. CDR3 residues: CASSLRLAADTQYF. CDR3 DNA sequence: TGCGCCAGCAGCTTGAGACTAGCCGCAGATACGCAGTATTTT.